The 13 T cell receptor beta chains below come from one sample, sequenced in a study of T cell responses to AZD1222 COVID-19 vaccine. Sequencing was performed with immunoSEQ multiplex PCR; in TCRdb, only in-frame clones are kept and a portion is missing. Counted here are about 120,000 clones, about 90% occurring once; the ten biggest clones make up about 5.3%. The sequencing used peripheral blood, collected on day 0 of AZD1222 vaccination. Receptor source: an adult in good health.

The V call is TRBV6-1, the J call TRBJ1-2; D gene unclear. The CDR3 is 12 residues long. Germline loops: CDR1 MNHNS, CDR2 SASEGT. Trimming pared 2 bases from V and 7 bases from J, leaving 8 bases between. For the CDR3, the DNA is TGTGCCAGCAGTGAAAGTTCGGGTGGCTACACCTTC. Amino acid sequence: CASSESSGGYTF.

This chain uses TRBV15 with TRBJ2-5; tentatively, D is TRBD2 (5 bases). The CDR3 covers 16 residues. V gave up 1 base and J gave up 2 bases, with 14 bases separating them. Per the germline V gene, CDR1 is LNHNV and CDR2 is YYDKDF (reference sequence). The CDR3 here is CATSRVTRVGQETQYF. CDR3 in DNA: TGTGCCACCAGCAGAGTCACGAGGGTAGGGCAAGAGACCCAGTACTTC.

This clone occurred many times. The chain links TRBV30 to TRBJ1-5; perhaps TRBD1 as D (5 bases). Germline lookup yields CDR1 GTSNPN and CDR2 SVGIG (reference sequence). Trimming took 0 bases from V and 4 from J, leaving 7 bases between them. There are 13 residues in the CDR3. The CDR3 loop reads CAWSVQVNQPQHF. CDR3 DNA: TGTGCCTGGAGTGTACAGGTTAATCAGCCCCAGCATTTT.

This clone has only one observation. The V call is TRBV9, the J call TRBJ1-4; 10 nucleotides line up with TRBD1. Trimming removed 5 bases from V and 7 bases from J; junction bases left unmatched: 8. CDR3 length equals 15 residues. From germline, CDR1 is SGDLS and CDR2 YYNGEE. The CDR3 nucleotides are TGTGCCAGCAGTCGGGCCGGGACAGGGGCTGAAAAACTGTTTTTT. Translated, it gives CASSRAGTGAEKLFF.

The chain couples TRBV7-8 to TRBJ2-7; 12 bases are a match to TRBD1. This CDR3 region has 16 residues. V dropped 2 bases and J dropped 6; count of bases not matched to a gene: 8. Per germline, CDR1 SGHVS and CDR2 FQNEAQ. The CDR3 sequence is CASSLMLGTGGGEQYF. CDR3 nucleotides: TGTGCCAGCAGCTTAATGCTAGGGACAGGGGGCGGCGAGCAGTACTTC.

The V call is TRBV27, the J call TRBJ1-6; no definite D call. The CDR3 runs 12 residues. CDR1 and CDR2 (germline): MNHEY, SMNVEV (reference sequence). Deletions cut 5 bases from V and 7 bases from J, with 6 bases between. In DNA, the CDR3 is TGTGCCAGCAGTAGGTCGAATTCACCCCTCCACTTT. Amino acids: CASSRSNSPLHF.

The V call is TRBV7-2, the J call TRBJ2-7, with unresolved D. V lost 2 bases and J lost 2, with 10 bases in between. This CDR3 is 14 amino acids long. Germline-derived CDR1 and CDR2 are SGHTA and FQGNSA. The CDR3 is CASSLRAPAYEQYF. The CDR3 bases are TGTGCCAGCAGCTTAAGAGCTCCGGCCTACGAGCAGTACTTC.

This rearrangement joins TRBV24-1 to TRBJ1-2, with D unclear. V gave up 2 bases and J gave up 8 bases, with 11 bases separating them. Per germline, CDR1 KGHDR and CDR2 SFDVKD. CDR3 size: 13 residues. CDR3 loop: CATSDSLWGGYTF. CDR3 nucleotides: TGTGCCACCAGTGATTCCCTCTGGGGAGGCTACACCTTC.

This clone was observed a few times. The gene calls are TRBV19 and TRBJ1-1, with 10 bases identical to TRBD1. Germline-derived CDR1 and CDR2 are LNHDA and SQIVND (reference sequence). This CDR3 contains 14 residues. The trim removed 6 bases at V and 4 bases at J, leaving 5 bases unmatched. CDR3 nucleotide sequence: TGTGCCAGTAGGGGACAGGGGCGGGCCACTGAAGCTTTCTTT. It encodes CASRGQGRATEAFF.

The chain recombines TRBV10-3 with TRBJ1-1, with unresolved D. The CDR3 totals 15 residues. CDR1 and CDR2 from the germline V gene are ENHRY and SYGVKD. With 11 bases removed from V and 0 bases from J, the gap between germline ends came to 19 bases. The CDR3 DNA follows: TGTGCCTCCTGTCGTGGGAACACCATGAACACTGAAGCTTTCTTT. Protein sequence: CASCRGNTMNTEAFF.

This chain uses TRBV19 with TRBJ2-3; no firm D call. Germline lookup yields CDR1 LNHDA and CDR2 SQIVND (reference sequence). This CDR3 is 12 amino acids long. The V end was cut by 4 bases, the J end by 3 bases, with 5 bases between. This chain's CDR3 is CASSKRTDTQYF. CDR3 sequence (DNA): TGTGCCAGTAGTAAACGTACAGATACGCAGTATTTT.

V and J are TRBV19 and TRBJ2-3, with TRBD2 identical over 11 bases. CDR1 and CDR2 (germline): LNHDA, SQIVND (reference sequence). Losses at the gene ends were 7 bases for V and 11 bases for J; bases not matched to a gene: 8. This CDR3 is built from 13 residues. The DNA of the CDR3 is TGTGCCAGTAAAACTAGCGGGAGCTTGGGGCAGTATTTT. As protein: CASKTSGSLGQYF.

The rearrangement uses TRBV4-2 and TRBJ1-1; D possibly corresponds to TRBD1 (6 bases). V shed 0 bases and J shed 7 bases, with 21 bases lying between them. This CDR3 is 17 amino acids long. The germline gives CDR1 LGHNA, CDR2 YNFKEQ. The CDR3 nucleotides are TGTGCCAGCAGCCAAGATACTCTCCGAGACAGGTACTTTGAAGCTTTCTTT. Its protein is CASSQDTLRDRYFEAFF.